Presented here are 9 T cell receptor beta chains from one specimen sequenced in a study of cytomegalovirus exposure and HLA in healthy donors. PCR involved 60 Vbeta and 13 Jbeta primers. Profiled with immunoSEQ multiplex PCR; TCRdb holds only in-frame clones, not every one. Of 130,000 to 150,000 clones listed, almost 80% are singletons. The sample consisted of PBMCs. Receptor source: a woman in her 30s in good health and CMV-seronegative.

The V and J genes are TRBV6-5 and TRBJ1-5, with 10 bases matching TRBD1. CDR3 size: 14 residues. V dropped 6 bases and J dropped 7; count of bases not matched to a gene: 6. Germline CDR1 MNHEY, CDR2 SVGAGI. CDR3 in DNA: TGTGCCAGCAGCTTAGGGACAGGGGAACAGCCCCAGCATTTT. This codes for CASSLGTGEQPQHF.

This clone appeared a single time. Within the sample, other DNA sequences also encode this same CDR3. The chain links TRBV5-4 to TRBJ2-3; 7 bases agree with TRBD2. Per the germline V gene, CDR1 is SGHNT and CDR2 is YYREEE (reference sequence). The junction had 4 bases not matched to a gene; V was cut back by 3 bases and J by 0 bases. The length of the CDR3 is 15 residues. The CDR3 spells CASSWGGGSTDTQYF. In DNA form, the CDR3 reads TGTGCCAGCAGCTGGGGCGGGGGTAGCACAGATACGCAGTATTTT.

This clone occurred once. Written as DNA, the CDR3 is TGTGCCAGCAGCTTAGAACAGGGAGAGACCCAGTACTTC. Its protein is CASSLEQGETQYF. The rearrangement links TRBV11-3 to TRBJ2-5; the D gene is possibly TRBD1 (6 bases). Germline assignment: CDR1 SGHNT and CDR2 YENEEA. The CDR3 is made up of 13 amino acids. Trimming took 0 bases from V and 4 from J, leaving 6 bases between them.

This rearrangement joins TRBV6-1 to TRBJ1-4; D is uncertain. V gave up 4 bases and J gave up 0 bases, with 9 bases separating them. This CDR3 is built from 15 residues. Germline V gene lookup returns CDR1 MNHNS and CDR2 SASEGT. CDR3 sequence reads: CASSVDGATNEKLFF. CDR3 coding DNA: TGTGCCAGCAGTGTGGACGGGGCAACTAATGAAAAACTGTTTTTT.

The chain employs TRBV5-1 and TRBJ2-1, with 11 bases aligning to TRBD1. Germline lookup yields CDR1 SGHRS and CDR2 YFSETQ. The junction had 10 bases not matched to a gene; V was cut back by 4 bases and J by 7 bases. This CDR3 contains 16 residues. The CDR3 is CASSPQGQGVGNEQFF. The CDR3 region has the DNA TGCGCCAGCAGCCCCCAGGGACAGGGGGTCGGGAATGAGCAGTTCTTC.

The CDR3 sequence: CASSPIPRFGQPDTQYF. In DNA, the CDR3 is TGTGCCAGCTCACCTATACCCCGTTTTGGACAACCAGATACGCAGTATTTT. The genes are TRBV18 and TRBJ2-3, with D perhaps matching TRBD1 (5 bases). The V end lost 3 bases, the J end lost 4 bases, and 20 bases lay between the germline ends. This CDR3 contains 17 residues. Germline V lookup: CDR1 KGHSH, CDR2 LQKENI.

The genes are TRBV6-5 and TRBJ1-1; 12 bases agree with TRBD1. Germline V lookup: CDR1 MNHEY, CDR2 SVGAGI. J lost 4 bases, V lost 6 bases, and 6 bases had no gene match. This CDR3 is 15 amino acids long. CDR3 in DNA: TGTGCCAGCAGGAGGGACAGGGGGCCTTTCACTGAAGCTTTCTTT. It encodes CASRRDRGPFTEAFF.

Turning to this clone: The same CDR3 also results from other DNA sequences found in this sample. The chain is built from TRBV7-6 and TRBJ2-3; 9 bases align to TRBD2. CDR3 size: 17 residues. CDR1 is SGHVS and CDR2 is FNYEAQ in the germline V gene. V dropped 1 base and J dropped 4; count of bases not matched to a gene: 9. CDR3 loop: CASSLVGGGAFADTQYF. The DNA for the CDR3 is TGTGCCAGCAGCTTAGTTGGCGGGGGGGCCTTTGCAGATACGCAGTATTTT.

This CDR3 is CASSLGFRDVSKQFF. CDR3 bases: TGCGCCAGCAGCTTGGGGTTCAGGGATGTCTCGAAGCAGTTCTTC. The chain links TRBV5-1 to TRBJ2-1; TRBD1 might be the D (5 bases). Germline V lookup: CDR1 SGHRS, CDR2 YFSETQ. V was cut by 0 bases and J by 11 bases, with 18 bases left in between. The CDR3 runs 15 residues.